What follows is one T cell receptor (beta chain) and its context. Its antigen specificity is not known. Per-base qualities were not stored, and no clone one base away is much larger. The record originates from a study of T cells in localized non-small cell lung cancer (dated by TCRdb to about 2020). Broadly, across the study: The study analyzed T cell repertoires of approximately 240 early-stage NSCLC patients, comparing tumors and uninvolved tumor-adjacent lungs. The cohort comprised around 250 treatment-naïve NSCLC patients with resected, localized lung tumors. Of the NSCLC patients, fewer than 150 were male and roughly 110 were female, and the mean age was approximately 66 years.

At diagnosis, peripheral blood, uninvolved tumor-adjacent lung and tumor were collected and were preserved as a mix of fresh-frozen and FFPE material. For TCR repertoire profiling, blood samples were analyzed in the form of peripheral blood mononuclear cells. What the authors observed across the whole study: Because the study design was exploratory, TCR variables were selected using unadjusted p-values without false-discovery rate correction. Longer overall survival was associated with higher T cell density in blood, whereas shorter survival was associated with higher clonality in adjacent lung. A median of approximately 62 of the top 100 tumor clones turned up in the paired uninvolved adjacent lung, and some 27 of those clones also ranked among the top 100 of that same adjacent lung. Because multi-region sequencing of the tumors was not done, intratumor heterogeneity could not be ruled out. Uninvolved tumor-adjacent lung showed the highest T cell clonality, higher than tumor, which suggests more focused antigenic responses in the uninvolved tumor-adjacent lung.

The immunoSEQ Assay was used to sequence TCR beta CDR3 regions from DNA. In the paper's pipeline: To compute T cell density, TCR beta template counts were normalized to usable DNA, which was estimated by amplifying housekeeping genes. Richness was estimated with the preseqR package, extrapolating to 400,000 templates for PBMC samples and 120,000 templates for tissue samples. Clonality was taken to be one minus Pielou's evenness. Tissue-enriched TCRs were identified through differential abundance testing performed on productive amino-acid clonotypes, with a minimum total count of 5 and an alpha of 0.1. Repertoire overlap between compartments was quantified with the Jaccard Index and Morisita Overlap Index. GLIPH clustered TCR beta CDR3s with public tetramer-defined viral CDR3s; viral motifs required at least three viral sequences plus V-gene enrichment. The table was pulled from immuneACCESS by TCRdb, which kept in-frame rearrangements only. Such tables lose some clones; where checked, under half of the loss comes from unresolved V genes, and the rest has no known cause. V, J and clone size were drawn from that table, and D and trimming were deduced from the DNA. Here the sample has some 30,000 clones; 91% occur a single time. The ten largest clones capture approximately 10% of the sample.

The receptor comes from a female donor of 60 years or more with stage II lung adenocarcinoma. The sequencing here drew on peripheral blood mononuclear cells, taken before any cancer treatment.

The sequence in DNA is TGTGCCATCAGTGAGCCGACGGGGGGCGCGTCTAATGAAAAACTGTTTTTT. Translated, this is CAISEPTGGASNEKLFF. The rearranged segments are TRBV10-3 and TRBJ1-4; TRBD1 is a weak D gene call, 6 bases matching. Relative to germline, V is 2 bases shorter and J is 3 bases shorter, with 16 bases between their ends. According to the germline V gene, CDR1 reads ENHRY and CDR2 reads SYGVKD. Spanning cysteine to phenylalanine, the CDR3 consists of 17 amino acids. Only the CDR3 portion is preserved as DNA: 51 bases, with reading frame beginning at the first base.